The 27 T cell receptor beta chains listed next were all sequenced from one sample in a study of cytomegalovirus exposure and HLA in healthy donors. The assay was immunoSEQ multiplex PCR, and TCRdb's table has in-frame clones only and misses some. Altogether about 150,000 clones are present, 94% being singletons, with the ten largest covering approximately 2%. The sequencing input was PBMCs. The receptors stem from a man between 18 and 35 years old in good health and CMV-seropositive.

The chain recombines TRBV4-1 with TRBJ2-3; tentative D call: TRBD2 (5 bases). This CDR3 spans 15 amino acids. With 0 bases removed from V and 1 base from J, the gap between germline ends came to 8 bases. The germline V gene has CDR1 MGHRA and CDR2 YSYEKL. The CDR3 DNA is TGCGCCAGCAGCCAAGAGGAGAGGGGCACAGATACGCAGTATTTT. Translated: CASSQEERGTDTQYF.

This chain joins TRBV15 and TRBJ2-5; D not resolved. V was clipped by 1 base and J by 4 bases, with 7 bases between them. Germline V CDR1 and CDR2: LNHNV, YYDKDF (reference sequence). This CDR3 is 13 amino acids long. The DNA of the CDR3 is TGTGCCACCAGCAGAGCAGTATCAGAGACCCAGTACTTC. It codes for CATSRAVSETQYF.

The rearrangement links TRBV7-9 to TRBJ2-5; D is possibly TRBD2 (6 bases). CDR3 length equals 13 residues. Trimming removed 3 bases from V and 3 bases from J, with 8 bases in between. The germline V gene has CDR1 SEHNR and CDR2 FQNEAQ (reference sequence). CDR3: CASSLPGEETQYF. The CDR3 nucleotides read TGTGCCAGCAGCTTGCCGGGAGAAGAGACCCAGTACTTC.

The chain joins TRBV27 to TRBJ1-1; TRBD1 matches at 8 bases. Trimming cost V 2 bases and J 5 bases; bases outside gene matches: 4. The CDR3 length is 14 residues. In germline, CDR1 is MNHEY, CDR2 SMNVEV (reference sequence). Here the CDR3 DNA reads TGTGCCAGCAGTTTAAAGGACAGGGAGACTGAAGCTTTCTTT. It specifies CASSLKDRETEAFF.

The V and J genes are TRBV5-4 and TRBJ2-7; 7 bases are shared with TRBD2. The CDR3 is made up of 14 amino acids. The J segment lost 2 bases and the V segment lost 0 bases, leaving 2 bases of the junction unmatched. Germline V gives CDR1 SGHNT, CDR2 YYREEE (reference sequence). This CDR3 reads CASSLGREAYEQYF. The CDR3 DNA reads TGTGCCAGCAGCTTGGGACGGGAGGCCTACGAGCAGTACTTC.

The V call is TRBV7-9, the J call TRBJ2-7; D perhaps matches TRBD1 (6 bases). The CDR3 is 15 residues long. Trimming shortened V by 6 bases and J by 5 bases, and 20 bases separated the two germline ends. Germline V lookup: CDR1 SEHNR, CDR2 FQNEAQ (reference sequence). CDR3 loop: CASSRTAGAFHEQYF. The CDR3 DNA sequence: TGTGCCAGCAGTCGTACGGCAGGGGCTTTCCACGAGCAGTACTTC. Filled out from reference TRBV7-9 and TRBJ2-7, the complete variable domain reads DTGVSQNPRHKITKRGQNVTFRCDPISEHNRLYWYRQTLGQGPEFLTYFQNEAQLEKSRLLSDRFSAERPKGSFSTLEIQRTEQGDSAMYLCASSRTAGAFHEQYFGPGTRLTVT.

The CDR3 DNA follows: TGTGCCAGCAGCTTACAACCGCTAGCGAACACCGGGGAGCTGTTTTTT. Its protein product is CASSLQPLANTGELFF. The V gene is TRBV7-6, the J gene TRBJ2-2, with D hard to call. CDR1 SGHVS and CDR2 FNYEAQ come from the germline V gene. The CDR3 extends over 16 amino acids. Trimming took 2 bases from V and 0 from J, leaving 10 bases between them.

The chain has TRBV6-5 and TRBJ1-2; TRBD1 matches at 8 bases. Germline CDR1 is MNHEY and CDR2 is SVGAGI. The CDR3 is 15 amino acids. V shed 7 bases, J shed 3 bases, and the junction held 10 bases outside the gene matches. The chain's CDR3 is CASTRGQAGDYGYTF. The CDR3, as DNA: TGTGCCAGCACCCGGGGACAGGCGGGCGACTATGGCTACACCTTC.

This clone has a single count. The V gene is TRBV5-1, the J gene TRBJ1-6; TRBD1 aligns across 7 bases. This CDR3 is 14 amino acids long. Germline assignment: CDR1 SGHRS and CDR2 YFSETQ. V dropped 4 bases and J dropped 7; count of bases not matched to a gene: 5. For the CDR3, the DNA is TGCGCCAGCAGCATAGGAGGGGGCAATTCACCCCTCCACTTT. Its protein product is CASSIGGGNSPLHF. Complete variable domain (other parts from reference TRBV5-1 and TRBJ1-6): KAGVTQTPRYLIKTRGQQVTLSCSPISGHRSVSWYQQTPGQGLQFLFEYFSETQRNKGNFPGRFSGRQFSNSRSEMNVSTLELGDSALYLCASSIGGGNSPLHFGNGTRLTVT.

CDR3 residues: CASSNLAGVGASYEQYF. The DNA of the CDR3 is TGTGCCAGCAGTAACCTAGCGGGAGTAGGAGCTTCCTACGAGCAGTACTTC. The chain joins TRBV27 to TRBJ2-7; 10 nucleotides align to TRBD2. There are 17 residues in the CDR3. Germline loops: CDR1 MNHEY, CDR2 SMNVEV (reference sequence). Trimming took 5 bases from V and 1 from J; bases not matched to a gene: 11.

CDR3 DNA: TGCGCCAGCAGCCAATCAGTTAATGAAAAACTGTTTTTT. Translated, it gives CASSQSVNEKLFF. This chain connects TRBV4-1 to TRBJ1-4, with D unclear. Trimming took 2 bases from V and 4 from J, leaving 5 bases between them. CDR1 and CDR2 (germline): MGHRA, YSYEKL. The CDR3 extends over 13 amino acids.

This chain links TRBV7-2 with TRBJ2-5; 7 bases fit TRBD2. Losses at the gene ends were 5 bases for V and 1 base for J; bases not matched to a gene: 7. From germline, CDR1 is SGHTA and CDR2 FQGNSA. The CDR3 has 15 residues. The CDR3: CASSRPSSGQETQYF. The CDR3 coding sequence is TGTGCCAGCAGCAGACCGTCTAGCGGCCAAGAGACCCAGTACTTC.

The table lists this clone with a count of one. The CDR3 region is CASRTRSYTTNTGELFF. In nucleotides, the CDR3 is TGTGCCAGTAGAACACGGAGCTATACGACGAACACCGGGGAGCTGTTTTTT. The chain recombines TRBV19 with TRBJ2-2; no reliable D call. This CDR3 is built from 17 residues. The V gene lost 6 bases and the J gene lost 0 bases, with 17 bases spanning the gap. Germline V gene sequence: CDR1 LNHDA, CDR2 SQIVND (reference sequence).

V usage is TRBV10-3 and J usage is TRBJ2-6; D gene unclear. V was trimmed by 10 bases and J by 3 bases, leaving 7 bases between them. The CDR3 is 12 amino acids. Germline V gene data show CDR1 as ENHRY and CDR2 as SYGVKD. CDR3 bases: TGTGCCACCTCTTTTGGGGCCAACGTCCTGACTTTC. Translation: CATSFGANVLTF.

The chain links TRBV28 to TRBJ2-7, with 7 bases that match TRBD1. Unmatched junction bases numbered 7, after V lost 5 bases and J lost 0 bases. The CDR3 spans 15 residues. Germline CDR1 reads MDHEN; CDR2 reads SYDVKM. In DNA, the CDR3 is TGTGCCAGCAGTCCAACAGGGGCTGTCTCCTACGAGCAGTACTTC. Translated, it gives CASSPTGAVSYEQYF. The whole variable domain, filled in from reference TRBV28 and TRBJ2-7, reads DVKVTQSSRYLVKRTGEKVFLECVQDMDHENMFWYRQDPGLGLRLIYFSYDVKMKEKGDIPEGYSVSREKKERFSLILESASTNQTSMYLCASSPTGAVSYEQYFGPGTRLTVT.

The chain has TRBV2 and TRBJ2-7; TRBD1 matches at 8 bases. CDR1 and CDR2 from the germline V gene are SNHLY and FYNNEI. The CDR3 is 18 residues long. V was clipped by 2 bases and J by 6 bases; unmatched bases: 18. The CDR3 region is CASSEFGRMGTGGPEQYF. The CDR3, as DNA: TGTGCCAGCAGTGAATTTGGTCGTATGGGTACAGGGGGGCCCGAGCAGTACTTC.

This chain connects TRBV28 to TRBJ2-7, with D uncertain. The ends were cut back, 0 bases at V and 6 bases at J, with 6 bases in the middle. This CDR3 comprises 12 residues. The germline V gene has CDR1 MDHEN and CDR2 SYDVKM. The DNA for the CDR3 is TGTGCCAGCAGTTTATGGAACACCGAGCAGTACTTC. Amino acid sequence: CASSLWNTEQYF.

In regard to this clone: Other DNA sequences in the sample encode the same CDR3. This chain joins TRBV19 and TRBJ1-5; 7 bases fit TRBD1. CDR1 is LNHDA and CDR2 is SQIVND in the germline V gene (reference sequence). The CDR3 is 14 amino acids. J lost 2 bases, V lost 6 bases, and 4 bases had no gene match. This chain's CDR3 is CASSPTGGNQPQHF. For the CDR3, the DNA is TGTGCCAGTAGCCCCACAGGGGGCAATCAGCCCCAGCATTTT.

The V call is TRBV6-1, the J call TRBJ2-1; D call uncertain. Trimming took off 7 bases at V and 0 bases at J, with 7 bases between the two ends. Germline CDR1 MNHNS, CDR2 SASEGT. This CDR3 has 13 residues. Written as DNA, the CDR3 is TGTGCCAGCACTCTAAGCTCCTACAATGAGCAGTTCTTC. Protein sequence: CASTLSSYNEQFF.

The V gene is TRBV7-3, the J gene TRBJ2-1, with TRBD2 identical over 12 bases. Unmatched junction bases numbered 6, after V lost 7 bases and J lost 8 bases. The CDR3 runs 14 residues. Looked up from germline, CDR1 is SGHTA and CDR2 is FQGTGA. CDR3: CASKKTSGGYEQFF. DNA for the CDR3: TGTGCCAGCAAGAAAACTAGCGGGGGGTATGAGCAGTTCTTC.

This clone has just one count. The gene calls are TRBV7-9 and TRBJ2-2; tentative D call: TRBD1 (6 bases). Trimming shortened V by 8 bases and J by 7 bases, and 20 bases separated the two germline ends. Germline loops: CDR1 SEHNR, CDR2 FQNEAQ (reference sequence). This CDR3 spans 15 amino acids. CDR3: CASGSPGHGNGELFF. The DNA for the CDR3 is TGTGCCAGCGGTTCGCCGGGACACGGGAACGGGGAGCTGTTTTTT.

The chain has TRBV5-1 and TRBJ2-2; TRBD2 matches 9 bases. The CDR3 sequence is 15 residues long. The germline V gene encodes CDR1 SGHRS and CDR2 YFSETQ. V lost 3 bases, J lost 3 bases, and 3 bases stayed unmatched. The CDR3 region has the DNA TGCGCCAGCAGCTGGGGACTAGCAGACACCGGGGAGCTGTTTTTT. Translating it yields CASSWGLADTGELFF.

The V gene is TRBV4-1, the J gene TRBJ2-1; 11 bases agree with TRBD2. This CDR3 has 16 amino acids. Germline V gene data show CDR1 as MGHRA and CDR2 as YSYEKL. J gave up 4 bases and V 1 base, and 3 bases lay outside the gene matches. CDR3 amino acids: CASSQVGLAVYNEQFF. The DNA for the CDR3 is TGCGCCAGCAGCCAAGTGGGACTAGCGGTATACAATGAGCAGTTCTTC.

Turning to this clone: The same CDR3 is also encoded by other DNA sequences in this sample. The genes are TRBV6-5 and TRBJ2-5, with 7 bases aligning to TRBD1. Germline-derived CDR1 and CDR2 are MNHEY and SVGAGI. CDR3 length equals 13 residues. J was trimmed by 3 bases and V by 6 bases; bases with no gene match: 4. Here the CDR3 DNA reads TGTGCCAGCAGAAGAACAGGGGAAGAGACCCAGTACTTC. This sequence encodes CASRRTGEETQYF.

The chain recombines TRBV5-8 with TRBJ2-3, with D possibly matching TRBD1 (6 bases). The ends were cut back, 3 bases at V and 4 bases at J, with 15 bases in the middle. The length of the CDR3 is 15 residues. CDR1 is SGHTS and CDR2 is YDEGEE in the germline V gene. As DNA, the CDR3 is TGTGCCAGCAGCTACAACCGGGACACTTCAGATACGCAGTATTTT. It yields the protein CASSYNRDTSDTQYF.

This chain joins TRBV11-2 and TRBJ2-1, with 8 bases matching TRBD2. V lost 4 bases and J lost 10; bases outside the gene matches: 9. The CDR3 sequence is 14 residues long. Germline V lookup: CDR1 SGHAT, CDR2 FQNNGV. The CDR3 bases are TGTGCCAGCAGCTCTACCCTTAGCGGGACGGAGCAGTTCTTC. Its translation is CASSSTLSGTEQFF.

The CDR3 DNA follows: TGTGCCAGCTCACCCGGGATGGCCAATGAGCAGTTCTTC. The encoded protein is CASSPGMANEQFF. The V gene is TRBV18, the J gene TRBJ2-1; tentatively, D is TRBD2 (5 bases). V was clipped by 3 bases and J by 6 bases, with 9 bases between them. Germline V gene lookup returns CDR1 KGHSH and CDR2 LQKENI. The CDR3 loop spans 13 amino acids.